This TCR beta chain was sequenced for a study of blood T cell repertoires in COVID-19. Across the study: Sites across the United States, Italy and Spain contributed samples from acute and convalescent COVID-19. PBMCs, B-cell-depleted T cells, or T cells were the source of the cDNA or gDNA that made up the material.

In the source study's methods: Using reference gene primer amplification, nucleated cell counts were estimated. Clones were read by immunoSEQ multiplex PCR, and TCRdb kept only the in-frame ones, dropping some. The V and J calls and clone size come from that table; D and trimming were worked out from the DNA. The table includes roughly 250,000 clones, roughly 90% detected once. This clone was detected ten times or more. The CDR3 contains 13 residues. CDR1 SGHDT and CDR2 YYEEEE come from the germline V gene. Deletions cut 5 bases from V and 3 bases from J, with 8 bases between. The TCR originated in a man aged 55 to 70 who had recovered from COVID-19. What was sequenced was peripheral blood. V and J are TRBV5-6 and TRBJ1-4; D remains ambiguous. Written as DNA, the CDR3 is TGTGCCAGCAGTGGGCGAGCTAATGAAAAACTGTTTTTT. Protein product: CASSGRANEKLFF.